This entry lists 10 T cell receptor beta chains sequenced from one sample in a study of CD8 T cells in Susac syndrome. Reverse transcription of roughly 0.5 to 1 ug RNA was carried out with random hexamers. TCRdb called the immunoSEQ multiplex PCR reads again in MiXCR, with one record for every CDR3 protein. The table includes over 100,000 distinct CDR3 sequences, roughly 94% detected once. Sequencing used CD8+ T cells from PBMCs. The receptors here all came from a human donor with Susac syndrome.

The V call is TRBV20-1, the J call TRBJ2-7; 7 positions agree with TRBD1. CDR3 length: 13 residues. With 7 bases clipped from V and 2 bases from J, the junction kept 8 bases outside the gene matches. Per the germline V gene, CDR1 is DFQATT and CDR2 is SNEGSKA (reference sequence). In DNA form, the CDR3 reads TGCAGTGTCCGGACAGGCTCAACCTACGAGCAGTACTTC. Translating gives CSVRTGSTYEQYF.

The V gene is TRBV5-1, the J gene TRBJ1-1; D remains ambiguous. Per germline, CDR1 SGHRS and CDR2 YFSETQ. Between the trimmed V and J ends, which lost 5 bases and 4 bases, there was a span of 6 bases. The CDR3 contains 11 residues. Here the CDR3 DNA reads TGCGCCAGCAGAGTTGGCACTGAAGCTTTCTTT. Its protein product is CASRVGTEAFF.

J is TRBJ2-1 and V is TRBV11-2; D is unresolved. The germline CDR1 and CDR2 sequences are SGHAT and FQNNGV. CDR3 size: 14 residues. V lost 1 base and J lost 2, with 6 bases in between. As DNA, the CDR3 is TGTGCCAGCAGCTTAGCCCTGGCCTACAATGAGCAGTTCTTC. Translated: CASSLALAYNEQFF. Full variable domain (rest looked up from reference TRBV11-2 and TRBJ2-1): EAGVAQSPRYKIIEKRQSVAFWCNPISGHATLYWYQQILGQGPKLLIQFQNNGVVDDSQLPKDRFSAERLKGVDSTLKIQPAKLEDSAVYLCASSLALAYNEQFFGPGTRLTVL.

The chain employs TRBV20-1 and TRBJ2-1, with 10 bases matching TRBD2. CDR3 size: 17 residues. The germline gives CDR1 DFQATT, CDR2 SNEGSKA (reference sequence). The trim removed 1 base at V and 0 bases at J, leaving 6 bases unmatched. CDR3 in DNA: TGCAGTGCTAGAGTAGCGGGGGGTGTAAGCTCCTACAATGAGCAGTTCTTC. Translating gives CSARVAGGVSSYNEQFF.

V gene TRBV5-1 combines with J gene TRBJ2-5; TRBD1 aligns across 9 bases. This CDR3 comprises 16 residues. With 3 bases clipped from V and 4 bases from J, the junction kept 10 bases outside the gene matches. Looked up from germline, CDR1 is SGHRS and CDR2 is YFSETQ. CDR3: CASSSGTGSEVETQYF. CDR3 in DNA: TGCGCCAGCAGCTCCGGGACAGGGTCGGAGGTAGAGACCCAGTACTTC.

This clonotype was recorded once. V usage is TRBV7-9 and J usage is TRBJ2-5; 11 bases line up with TRBD2. The germline V gene has CDR1 SEHNR and CDR2 FQNEAQ (reference sequence). V dropped 4 bases and J dropped 2; count of bases not matched to a gene: 6. This CDR3 spans 16 amino acids. The CDR3 nucleotides read TGTGCCAGCAGCTCAAGACTAGCGGGACCGCAAGAGACCCAGTACTTC. Its translation is CASSSRLAGPQETQYF.

This rearrangement joins TRBV2 to TRBJ2-3; D ambiguous. Germline CDR1 is SNHLY and CDR2 is FYNNEI. The V and J ends lost 7 bases and 12 bases respectively, with 8 bases between them. The CDR3 sequence is 9 residues long. The CDR3 nucleotides read TGTGCCAGCATTTCGAGACAGTATTTT. Its protein product is CASISRQYF.

The chain employs TRBV15 and TRBJ2-1; D not certain. From germline, CDR1 is LNHNV and CDR2 YYDKDF (reference sequence). Trimming cost V 1 base and J 6 bases, with 7 bases left between them. The CDR3 has 13 residues. CDR3 in amino acids: CATSRGRGNEQFF. CDR3 coding DNA: TGTGCCACCAGCAGAGGCCGTGGCAATGAGCAGTTCTTC.

The chain's CDR3 is CASSLATGDEQYF. As DNA, the CDR3 is TGTGCCAGCAGTTTGGCGACAGGGGACGAGCAGTACTTC. The rearrangement uses TRBV27 and TRBJ2-7; TRBD1 matches 8 bases. The V segment lost 3 bases and the J segment 5 bases; nucleotides outside the gene matches: 3. Germline CDR1 MNHEY, CDR2 SMNVEV (reference sequence). The CDR3 is made up of 13 amino acids.

The gene calls are TRBV29-1 and TRBJ2-2, with 10 bases matching TRBD1. The germline gives CDR1 SQVTM, CDR2 ANQGSEA. The CDR3 contains 17 residues. The V and J ends lost 1 base and 1 base, in that order; junction bases with no gene match: 6. CDR3 coding DNA: TGCAGCGTTGAAGGGGGACAGGGGTTTCGGAACACCGGGGAGCTGTTTTTT. It translates to CSVEGGQGFRNTGELFF.